A selection of T cell receptor beta chains follows, all from one sample in a study of CD8+ T cells in alopecia areata. Clones were sequenced by immunoSEQ multiplex PCR, and TCRdb holds only the in-frame ones, with some missing. This table holds around 200,000 clones, more than 60% found once. Sequencing was performed on CD4+ T cells sorted from blood, taken at week 0. Receptors originate from a human donor with alopecia areata. Each CDR3 is given with its conserved first and last residue. Fields, in order: J gene, V gene, clone size, D gene, CDR3 length, CDR3 protein, CDR3 DNA. A D gene is named only where the DNA matches it firmly. Clone size is shown for a subset of rows, as once, few, many or a class of expanded clone.

J: TRBJ2-7; V: TRBV11-2; size: -; D: -; length: 14; CDR3: CASTVASRSYEQYF; DNA: TGTGCCAGCACCGTAGCTAGTCGTTCCTACGAGCAGTACTTC
J: TRBJ1-2; V: TRBV30; size: -; D: -; length: 13; CDR3: CAWSDAGGYGYTF; DNA: TGTGCCTGGAGCGACGCCGGGGGCTATGGCTACACCTTC
J: TRBJ2-3; V: TRBV29-1; size: -; D: -; length: 13; CDR3: CSVGLKLTDTQYF; DNA: TGCAGCGTTGGCCTCAAATTAACAGATACGCAGTATTTT
J: TRBJ2-5; V: TRBV30; size: -; D: -; length: 14; CDR3: CACHLQGKVETQYF; DNA: TGTGCCTGCCACCTACAGGGAAAGGTAGAGACCCAGTACTTC
J: TRBJ1-2; V: TRBV7-2; size: once; D: -; length: 12; CDR3: CASSLARDGYTF; DNA: TGTGCCAGCAGCTTAGCCAGGGATGGCTACACCTTC
J: TRBJ2-3; V: TRBV6-5; size: few; D: -; length: 12; CDR3: CASSDPPDTQYF; DNA: TGTGCCAGCAGTGACCCTCCGGATACGCAGTATTTT
J: TRBJ2-5; V: TRBV7-2; size: few; D: -; length: 15; CDR3: CASSLGGIWDKTQYF; DNA: TGTGCCAGCAGCTTAGGAGGAATTTGGGATAAGACCCAGTACTTC
J: TRBJ1-2; V: TRBV5-1; size: -; D: -; length: 14; CDR3: CASSLGQRSYGYTF; DNA: TGCGCCAGCAGCTTGGGACAGCGGAGCTATGGCTACACCTTC
J: TRBJ1-2; V: TRBV7-2; size: -; D: TRBD1; length: 15; CDR3: CASSPMDRGLNGYTF; DNA: TGTGCCAGCAGCCCGATGGACAGGGGGCTGAATGGCTACACCTTC
J: TRBJ1-5; V: TRBV15; size: -; D: TRBD1; length: 14; CDR3: CATNPGQPNQPQHF; DNA: TGTGCCACCAACCCGGGACAGCCGAATCAGCCCCAGCATTTT
J: TRBJ2-1; V: TRBV7-9; size: many; D: TRBD2; length: 15; CDR3: CASSSERDSYNEQFF; DNA: TGTGCCAGCAGCTCTGAGCGGGACTCCTACAATGAGCAGTTCTTC
J: TRBJ1-1; V: TRBV7-2; size: -; D: -; length: 14; CDR3: CASSFGPRDTEAFF; DNA: TGTGCCAGCAGCTTTGGACCCAGGGACACTGAAGCTTTCTTT
J: TRBJ2-3; V: TRBV5-6; size: -; D: -; length: 14; CDR3: CASSSQGLTDTQYF; DNA: TGTGCCAGCAGCTCACAGGGCTTGACAGATACGCAGTATTTT
J: TRBJ1-1; V: TRBV6-6; size: -; D: -; length: 12; CDR3: CASRFGPEEAFF; DNA: TGTGCCAGCAGATTCGGACCAGAAGAAGCTTTCTTT
J: TRBJ1-2; V: TRBV4-3; size: few; D: -; length: 15; CDR3: CASSQETRVNYGYTF; DNA: TGCGCCAGCAGCCAAGAAACGCGGGTTAACTATGGCTACACCTTC
J: TRBJ1-5; V: TRBV30; size: -; D: -; length: 13; CDR3: CAWSLRDNQPQHF; DNA: TGTGCCTGGAGTCTACGGGACAATCAGCCCCAGCATTTT
J: TRBJ2-1; V: TRBV29-1; size: -; D: -; length: 14; CDR3: CSVEETGFRNEQFF; DNA: TGCAGCGTTGAGGAAACAGGGTTTCGTAATGAGCAGTTCTTC
J: TRBJ2-5; V: TRBV29-1; size: -; D: -; length: 11; CDR3: CSVEGVETQYF; DNA: TGCAGCGTTGAAGGGGTTGAGACCCAGTACTTC
J: TRBJ2-7; V: TRBV5-1; size: -; D: -; length: 13; CDR3: CASSFGRSYEQYF; DNA: TGCGCCAGCAGCTTTGGCCGCTCCTACGAGCAGTACTTC
J: TRBJ2-7; V: TRBV6-5; size: -; D: -; length: 13; CDR3: CASSRSVGYEQYF; DNA: TGTGCCAGCAGCCGAAGCGTCGGGTACGAGCAGTACTTC
J: TRBJ1-4; V: TRBV7-2; size: few; D: TRBD1; length: 15; CDR3: CASSLTGGEGEKLFF; DNA: TGTGCCAGCAGCCTTACAGGGGGCGAGGGTGAAAAACTGTTTTTT
J: TRBJ1-2; V: TRBV29-1; size: -; D: -; length: 12; CDR3: CSVEDSYYGYTF; DNA: TGCAGCGTTGAGGACAGTTACTATGGCTACACCTTC
J: TRBJ2-7; V: TRBV5-1; size: few; D: -; length: 11; CDR3: CASSYGFEQYF; DNA: TGCGCCAGCAGCTACGGGTTCGAGCAGTACTTC
J: TRBJ2-3; V: TRBV5-1; size: -; D: TRBD1; length: 17; CDR3: CASSPMPGQGAGDTQYF; DNA: TGCGCCAGCAGCCCTATGCCGGGACAGGGGGCAGGAGATACGCAGTATTTT
J: TRBJ2-1; V: TRBV30; size: -; D: -; length: 12; CDR3: CAWSSGAMEEIF; DNA: TGTGCCTGGAGTTCGGGGGCCATGGAAGAGATCTTC
J: TRBJ1-5; V: TRBV4-1; size: -; D: -; length: 16; CDR3: CASSQDPGEGNQPQHF; DNA: TGCGCCAGCAGCCAAGATCCAGGGGAGGGCAATCAGCCCCAGCATTTT
J: TRBJ2-5; V: TRBV15; size: -; D: -; length: 14; CDR3: CATSRGPIQETQYF; DNA: TGTGCCACCAGCAGAGGGCCCATCCAAGAGACCCAGTACTTC
J: TRBJ1-5; V: TRBV6-6; size: -; D: -; length: 14; CDR3: CASSYSEGSRPQHF; DNA: TGTGCCAGCAGTTACTCCGAGGGGAGTCGGCCCCAGCATTTT
J: TRBJ2-4; V: TRBV19; size: many; D: -; length: 12; CDR3: CASSWGENIQYF; DNA: TGTGCCAGTAGTTGGGGAGAAAACATTCAGTACTTC
J: TRBJ2-3; V: TRBV7-9; size: -; D: -; length: 14; CDR3: CASSLGSSTDTQYF; DNA: TGTGCCAGCAGCTTAGGCTCTAGCACAGATACGCAGTATTTT
J: TRBJ1-4; V: TRBV6-6; size: -; D: -; length: 13; CDR3: CASSYAGFEKLFF; DNA: TGTGCCAGCAGTTACGCAGGGTTCGAAAAACTGTTTTTT
J: TRBJ1-1; V: TRBV30; size: -; D: -; length: 13; CDR3: CAWSVTVNTEAFF; DNA: TGTGCCTGGAGTGTTACAGTGAACACTGAAGCTTTCTTT
J: TRBJ1-1; V: TRBV6-6; size: -; D: -; length: 14; CDR3: CASSRDSGGTEAFF; DNA: TGTGCCAGCAGCAGGGACTCCGGAGGAACTGAAGCTTTCTTT
J: TRBJ2-7; V: TRBV30; size: -; D: -; length: 15; CDR3: CAWMRGGIHSYEQYF; DNA: TGTGCCTGGATGAGGGGCGGAATTCACTCCTACGAGCAGTACTTC
J: TRBJ2-3; V: TRBV4-3; size: many; D: -; length: 14; CDR3: CASSQDILPGPEYF; DNA: TGCGCCAGCAGCCAAGATATCCTTCCGGGCCCCGAGTATTTT
J: TRBJ2-3; V: TRBV6-5; size: -; D: -; length: 12; CDR3: CASSYEGHTQYF; DNA: TGTGCCAGCAGTTACGAGGGGCATACGCAGTATTTT
J: TRBJ2-2; V: TRBV29-1; size: -; D: TRBD1; length: 19; CDR3: CSVEGYSTRDRGQSGELFF; DNA: TGCAGCGTTGAAGGCTATTCAACCCGGGACAGGGGGCAGTCCGGGGAGCTGTTTTTT
J: TRBJ2-2; V: TRBV5-1; size: few; D: -; length: 14; CDR3: CASSLDRNTGELFF; DNA: TGCGCCAGCAGCTTAGACAGGAACACCGGGGAGCTGTTTTTT
J: TRBJ1-1; V: TRBV30; size: -; D: TRBD1; length: 12; CDR3: CASGQLNTEAFF; DNA: TGTGCCTCGGGACAGCTGAACACTGAAGCTTTCTTT
J: TRBJ1-2; V: TRBV29-1; size: -; D: -; length: 10; CDR3: CSVGEGGYTF; DNA: TGCAGCGTCGGTGAGGGTGGCTACACCTTC
J: TRBJ2-3; V: TRBV4-3; size: few; D: TRBD2; length: 18; CDR3: CASSQETVAGGSTDTQYF; DNA: TGCGCCAGCAGCCAAGAGACGGTAGCGGGGGGTAGCACAGATACGCAGTATTTT
J: TRBJ1-2; V: TRBV7-2; size: -; D: -; length: 13; CDR3: CASSLAADYGYTF; DNA: TGTGCCAGCAGCTTAGCGGCAGACTATGGCTACACCTTC
J: TRBJ1-1; V: TRBV6-5; size: few; D: -; length: 12; CDR3: CASSTEGTEAFF; DNA: TGTGCCAGCAGCACGGAAGGGACTGAAGCTTTCTTT
J: TRBJ1-1; V: TRBV4-3; size: -; D: -; length: 13; CDR3: CASSQELNTEAFF; DNA: TGCGCCAGCAGCCAAGAGCTCAACACTGAAGCTTTCTTT
J: TRBJ2-3; V: TRBV5-1; size: few; D: -; length: 13; CDR3: CASSLSVSDTQYF; DNA: TGCGCCAGCAGCTTGTCGGTCTCAGATACGCAGTATTTT
J: TRBJ2-7; V: TRBV2; size: -; D: -; length: 12; CDR3: CASEGMSGEQYF; DNA: TGTGCCAGCGAGGGTATGAGTGGCGAGCAGTACTTC
J: TRBJ2-3; V: TRBV18; size: -; D: -; length: 18; CDR3: CASSLGSQGPQGTDTQYF; DNA: TGTGCCAGCTCACTTGGGTCGCAGGGACCGCAAGGCACAGATACGCAGTATTTT
J: TRBJ2-3; V: TRBV4-3; size: -; D: -; length: 17; CDR3: CASSQEWKTGPTDTQYF; DNA: TGCGCCAGCAGCCAAGAATGGAAGACGGGACCCACAGATACGCAGTATTTT
J: TRBJ1-1; V: TRBV15; size: -; D: -; length: 14; CDR3: CATSLGQMNTEAFF; DNA: TGTGCCACCAGTTTAGGACAGATGAACACTGAAGCTTTCTTT
J: TRBJ1-1; V: TRBV30; size: -; D: -; length: 11; CDR3: CAWKNTGEAFF; DNA: TGTGCCTGGAAGAACACGGGTGAAGCTTTCTTT
J: TRBJ2-3; V: TRBV29-1; size: once; D: TRBD2; length: 14; CDR3: CSVGTSGTTDTQYF; DNA: TGCAGCGTTGGGACTAGCGGAACCACAGATACGCAGTATTTT
J: TRBJ1-1; V: TRBV7-8; size: once; D: -; length: 14; CDR3: CASSPGRGSSEAFF; DNA: TGTGCCAGCAGCCCCGGCAGGGGTTCGTCTGAAGCTTTCTTT
J: TRBJ1-5; V: TRBV23-1; size: -; D: -; length: 9; CDR3: CASTQPQHF; DNA: TGCGCCAGCACTCAGCCCCAGCATTTT
J: TRBJ1-1; V: TRBV29-1; size: -; D: -; length: 14; CDR3: CSVWDMLMNTEAFF; DNA: TGCAGCGTCTGGGACATGTTAATGAACACTGAAGCTTTCTTT
J: TRBJ2-5; V: TRBV10-3; size: -; D: TRBD1; length: 14; CDR3: CAISRDSGGETQYF; DNA: TGTGCCATCAGTAGGGACAGTGGGGGAGAGACCCAGTACTTC
J: TRBJ2-5; V: TRBV2; size: -; D: -; length: 12; CDR3: CASSEAWETQYF; DNA: TGTGCCAGCAGTGAAGCGTGGGAGACCCAGTACTTC
J: TRBJ2-3; V: TRBV29-1; size: -; D: -; length: 12; CDR3: CSAGHFADTQYF; DNA: TGCAGCGCTGGACATTTCGCAGATACGCAGTATTTT
J: TRBJ1-5; V: TRBV5-6; size: once; D: -; length: 14; CDR3: CASSFWGDNQPQHF; DNA: TGTGCCAGCAGCTTTTGGGGCGACAATCAGCCCCAGCATTTT